This T cell receptor (beta chain) was retrieved from a study of blood T cell repertoires in COVID-19. Study information: The analysed material was cDNA or gDNA that came from T cells, B-cell-depleted T cells, or PBMCs.

This CDR3 is 13 amino acids long. Trimming shortened V by 2 bases and J by 1 base, and 2 bases separated the two germline ends. The germline V gene encodes CDR1 MRHNA and CDR2 SNTAGT. This clone was picked up one time. Clones were sequenced by immunoSEQ multiplex PCR, and TCRdb holds only the in-frame ones, with some missing. The sample consists of a few hundred thousand clones, roughly 87% of them appearing once. The age range of participants was roughly 18 to 90 years, with residence in some 25 US areas. Allocation to cohorts depended on clinical history reported by the participants. The chain recombines TRBV6-4 with TRBJ2-2; D gene unclear. The TCR originated in a young woman who had recovered from COVID-19. The sample comprised PBMCs or T cells enriched from blood (not recorded which). CDR3 loop: CASSDLNTGELFF. The CDR3 coding sequence is TGTGCCAGCAGTGACCTGAACACCGGGGAGCTGTTTTTT.